The rows below give T cell receptor beta chains drawn from one sample of a study of cytomegalovirus exposure and HLA in healthy donors. The method was immunoSEQ multiplex PCR; TCRdb's version includes in-frame clones alone and lacks a portion of them. The sample records under 200,000 clones, approximately 79% being singletons. The sequencing sample was made of PBMCs. These receptors were collected from a human donor in good health. CDR3s include the opening cysteine and the closing phenylalanine or tryptophan. A D gene is named only where the DNA matches it firmly. Only part of the rows carry a size: once, few, many, or a class if the clone is expanded.

size,J,D,V,CDR3,DNA
NA,TRBJ1-2,TRBD1,TRBV6-5,CASRETGMGYGYTF,TGTGCCAGCAGAGAGACAGGGATGGGCTATGGCTACACCTTC
NA,TRBJ1-3,NA,TRBV25-1,CASAPGGNTIYF,TGTGCCAGCGCCCCGGGAGGAAACACCATATATTTT
NA,TRBJ1-1,NA,TRBV4-3,CASSQEGGISEAFF,TGCGCCAGCAGCCAAGAGGGGGGGATCTCTGAAGCTTTCTTT
NA,TRBJ1-6,NA,TRBV19,CASTRGGLRNSPLHF,TGTGCCAGTACCCGGGGGGGACTGAGAAATTCACCCCTCCACTTT
NA,TRBJ1-2,TRBD1,TRBV7-9,CASSLAPPGQRTNYGYTF,TGTGCCAGCAGCTTAGCCCCCCCGGGACAGAGAACTAACTATGGCTACACCTTC
NA,TRBJ1-1,NA,TRBV9,CASSREFANTEAFF,TGTGCCAGCAGTCGGGAATTTGCGAACACTGAAGCTTTCTTT
NA,TRBJ2-1,TRBD2,TRBV5-6,CASSPALAGGYYNEQFF,TGTGCCAGCAGCCCGGCGCTAGCGGGGGGGTACTACAATGAGCAGTTCTTC
NA,TRBJ2-3,NA,TRBV5-1,CASSPRDWASTDTQYF,TGCGCCAGCAGCCCTAGGGACTGGGCTAGCACAGATACGCAGTATTTT
few,TRBJ2-7,NA,TRBV5-1,CASSLDPSSYEQYF,TGCGCCAGCAGCTTGGATCCTTCCTCCTACGAGCAGTACTTC
NA,TRBJ2-2,TRBD2,TRBV4-3,CASSQEVAGTGGELFF,TGCGCCAGCAGCCAAGAAGTAGCGGGGACGGGCGGGGAGCTGTTTTTT
NA,TRBJ2-5,TRBD2,TRBV2,CASNIAGGPNQETQYF,TGTGCCAGCAACATAGCGGGGGGACCTAACCAAGAGACCCAGTACTTC
NA,TRBJ2-1,TRBD2,TRBV5-1,CASSQGLAGGRSSYNEQFF,TGCGCCAGCAGCCAGGGACTAGCGGGGGGTCGTAGCTCCTACAATGAGCAGTTCTTC
NA,TRBJ1-1,TRBD1,TRBV10-1,CASSGQGGTEAFF,TGCGCCAGCAGTGGGCAGGGGGGCACTGAAGCTTTCTTT
once,TRBJ2-3,NA,TRBV5-1,CASRTSSTDTQYF,TGCGCCAGCAGGACTTCTAGCACAGATACGCAGTATTTT
NA,TRBJ2-1,NA,TRBV23-1,CASRRYRMERNEQFF,TGCGCCAGCCGTCGTTACAGGATGGAGAGGAATGAGCAGTTCTTC
NA,TRBJ1-5,TRBD1,TRBV27,CASSYRGNQLQHF,TGTGCCAGCAGTTACAGGGGCAATCAGCTCCAGCATTTT
NA,TRBJ1-1,NA,TRBV7-9,CASSFIGGRNTEAFF,TGTGCCAGCTCATTTATTGGGGGGAGGAACACTGAAGCTTTCTTT
NA,TRBJ2-5,NA,TRBV18,CASSPPVALETQYF,TGTGCCAGCTCACCACCGGTGGCTCTGGAGACCCAGTACTTC
NA,TRBJ1-1,NA,TRBV19,CASTAQGNTEAFF,TGTGCCAGTACCGCTCAGGGGAACACTGAAGCTTTCTTT
NA,TRBJ2-5,TRBD1,TRBV4-1,CASSQVRRQGEETQYF,TGCGCCAGCAGCCAAGTTCGAAGACAGGGAGAAGAGACCCAGTACTTC
NA,TRBJ1-6,TRBD1,TRBV19,CASGRQGGSPLHF,TGTGCCAGTGGAAGACAGGGCGGTTCACCCCTCCACTTT
NA,TRBJ1-2,NA,TRBV6-5,CASSQPRGGDYGYTF,TGTGCCAGCAGTCAACCCCGGGGGGGGGACTATGGCTACACCTTC
NA,TRBJ2-7,TRBD1,TRBV29-1,CSVGRQGNEQYF,TGCAGCGTTGGACGACAGGGAAACGAGCAGTACTTC
NA,TRBJ1-1,TRBD1,TRBV4-3,CASSQGRGRGAFF,TGCGCCAGCAGCCAAGGCAGGGGGCGAGGAGCTTTCTTT
few,TRBJ1-2,TRBD1,TRBV6-6,CASSYSGTGDGYGYTF,TGTGCCAGCAGTTACTCCGGGACAGGGGATGGCTATGGCTACACCTTC
NA,TRBJ1-1,NA,TRBV6-1,CATLTYMNTEAFF,TGTGCCACCCTGACTTACATGAACACTGAAGCTTTCTTT
NA,TRBJ2-7,NA,TRBV6-1,CATIGVGSYEQYF,TGTGCCACCATAGGGGTCGGGTCCTACGAGCAGTACTTC
NA,TRBJ1-2,TRBD1,TRBV4-3,CASSQDLPLGGNYGYPF,TGCGCCAGCAGCCAAGATCTACCCTTAGGGGGCAACTATGGCTACCCCTTC
few,TRBJ1-1,TRBD1,TRBV5-5,CASSLTRDSVAEAFF,TGTGCCAGCAGCTTGACCCGGGACAGTGTGGCTGAAGCTTTCTTT
NA,TRBJ1-2,TRBD1,TRBV7-2,CASSPRGVYGYTF,TGTGCCAGCAGCCCCAGGGGGGTCTATGGCTACACCTTC
NA,TRBJ2-1,TRBD1,TRBV7-9,CASSSDRGIYNEQFF,TGTGCCAGCAGCTCAGACAGGGGGATCTACAATGAGCAGTTCTTC
NA,TRBJ2-7,NA,TRBV6-1,CASSGGLLLLYEQYF,TGTGCCAGCAGTGGAGGACTTCTCCTTCTTTACGAGCAGTACTTC
NA,TRBJ1-2,NA,TRBV5-1,CASSLEGGLTHGGYTF,TGCGCCAGCAGCTTGGAAGGTGGACTCACCCACGGGGGCTACACCTTC
once,TRBJ2-7,NA,TRBV6-5,CASSTMVSPVHEQYF,TGTGCCAGCAGCACCATGGTCTCCCCGGTCCACGAGCAGTACTTC
NA,TRBJ2-7,NA,TRBV6-5,CASSPGQSYEQYF,TGTGCCAGCAGCCCCGGACAGTCCTACGAGCAGTACTTC
few,TRBJ1-2,NA,TRBV27,CASSSNKNYGYTF,TGTGCCAGCAGTTCCAACAAGAACTATGGCTACACCTTC
NA,TRBJ2-7,TRBD1,TRBV2,CASNHGTDKQYF,TGTGCCAGCAACCATGGGACAGACAAGCAGTACTTC
few,TRBJ1-2,NA,TRBV28,CASSLLLGVWGYTF,TGTGCCAGCAGTCTGCTCTTAGGGGTCTGGGGCTACACCTTC
NA,TRBJ1-4,TRBD1,TRBV4-2,CASSQGTGYEKLFF,TGTGCCAGCAGCCAAGGGACAGGCTATGAAAAACTGTTTTTT
NA,TRBJ1-5,NA,TRBV19,CASTSAGGQPQHF,NA
NA,TRBJ1-1,TRBD1,TRBV19,CASRPSRQGVGLNTEAFF,TGTGCCAGTAGACCGAGCCGACAGGGTGTCGGCTTGAACACTGAAGCTTTCTTT
NA,TRBJ1-2,NA,TRBV7-8,CASSLGTPNYGYTF,TGTGCCAGCAGCTTAGGCACACCGAACTATGGCTACACCTTC
NA,TRBJ2-5,NA,TRBV2,CASSDTGSWTQYF,TGTGCCAGCAGTGATACTGGTTCCTGGACCCAGTACTTC
NA,TRBJ1-2,TRBD1,TRBV5-6,CASSGQGAYGYTF,TGTGCCAGCAGCGGACAGGGGGCTTATGGCTACACCTTC
NA,TRBJ2-7,TRBD1,TRBV29-1,CSVTPGQGAHEQYF,TGCAGCGTTACTCCGGGACAGGGGGCGCACGAGCAGTACTTC
NA,TRBJ1-1,NA,TRBV7-8,CASSRGHENTEAFF,TGTGCCAGCAGCAGAGGACATGAGAACACTGAAGCTTTCTTT
few,TRBJ2-1,TRBD1,TRBV25-1,CASRNGQGANEQFF,TGTGCCAGCAGAAATGGACAGGGGGCCAATGAGCAGTTCTTC
NA,TRBJ1-4,NA,TRBV7-8,CASSKQLNEKLFF,TGTGCCAGCAGTAAACAGTTGAATGAAAAACTGTTTTTT
NA,TRBJ1-5,NA,TRBV10-3,CATTEWGVEQPQHF,TGTGCCACTACGGAGTGGGGGGTAGAGCAGCCCCAGCATTTT
NA,TRBJ2-3,NA,TRBV7-2,CASSWSFVASSTDTQYF,TGTGCCAGCAGCTGGAGCTTTGTGGCTTCTAGCACAGATACGCAGTATTTT
NA,TRBJ2-2,NA,TRBV7-6,CASSLDLFTGELFF,TGTGCCAGCAGCTTAGATCTGTTCACCGGGGAGCTGTTTTTT
NA,TRBJ2-2,TRBD2,TRBV5-1,CASSITSGVDTGELFF,TGCGCCAGCAGCATAACTAGCGGGGTGGACACCGGGGAGCTGTTTTTT
NA,TRBJ2-3,TRBD2,TRBV11-2,CASSPALGLAGFSTQYF,TGTGCCAGCAGCCCGGCGCTTGGGCTAGCGGGGTTTAGTACGCAGTATTTT
once,TRBJ2-1,TRBD2,TRBV7-9,CASSLPGGGVTNNEQFF,TGTGCCAGCAGCTTACCGGGCGGGGGAGTCACGAACAATGAGCAGTTCTTC
NA,TRBJ2-1,NA,TRBV5-4,CASSLGAVLPRNEQFF,TGTGCCAGCAGCTTAGGGGCAGTTTTGCCCCGCAATGAGCAGTTCTTC